A single sample is the source of the 17 T cell receptor beta chains below, sequenced in a study of shared clonotypes between healthy human individuals. Terminally differentiated effector memory CD45RA+ cells were excluded by CCR7 positive selection of CD45RO-negative cells. The protocol was immunoSEQ multiplex PCR, while the TCRdb copy is restricted to in-frame clones and leaves out a portion. The data contain approximately 1.9 million clones, 85% to 95% of them seen just once; the ten biggest clones take up approximately 1.6%. The sequencing sample was made of naive CD8+ T cells from PBMCs. These receptors came from a man aged 18 to 30 in good health. Some clones in this sample may be carry-over from other donors' samples.

This sequence joins TRBV6-1 and TRBJ2-7, with TRBD2 matching 7 bases. Trimming took 8 bases from V and 2 from J; bases not matched to a gene: 9. This CDR3 has 14 residues. Germline CDR1 and CDR2: MNHNS and SASEGT. The CDR3 region is CASHGGGRTYEQYF. In nucleotides, the CDR3 is TGTGCCAGCCATGGGGGGGGACGTACCTACGAGCAGTACTTC.

The rearrangement uses TRBV28 and TRBJ1-1; 9 bases match TRBD1. Trimming cost V 6 bases and J 1 base; bases outside gene matches: 18. The CDR3 runs 19 residues. Germline-derived CDR1 and CDR2 are MDHEN and SYDVKM. CDR3 residues: CASSPPFHRTGVSNTEAFF. In DNA form, the CDR3 reads TGTGCCAGCAGCCCCCCCTTCCACAGGACAGGGGTCTCGAACACTGAAGCTTTCTTT.

V and J are TRBV4-2 and TRBJ1-1, with 7 bases that match TRBD1. The V gene end was trimmed by 1 base and the J gene end by 4 bases; junction bases not matched to a gene: 3. The CDR3 has 14 amino acids. Germline CDR1 is LGHNA and CDR2 is YNFKEQ. DNA for the CDR3: TGTGCCAGCAGCCAAGCAGGGGGAGTCACTGAAGCTTTCTTT. The encoded protein is CASSQAGGVTEAFF.

V gene TRBV10-1 combines with J gene TRBJ1-1; D is uncertain. The CDR3 covers 14 residues. CDR1 is WNHNN and CDR2 is SYGVQD in the germline V gene (reference sequence). The V end lost 3 bases, the J end lost 4 bases, and 12 bases lay between the germline ends. DNA for the CDR3: TGCGCCAGCAGTGATCACCTCTGGGGCACTGAAGCTTTCTTT. Residues: CASSDHLWGTEAFF.

This chain joins TRBV27 and TRBJ1-2, with a possible D match to TRBD1 (5 bases). Deletions cut 3 bases from V and 0 bases from J, with 14 bases between. The length of the CDR3 is 16 residues. Germline V gives CDR1 MNHEY, CDR2 SMNVEV (reference sequence). CDR3 amino acids: CASSFTLDRANYGYTF. The CDR3 coding sequence is TGTGCCAGCAGTTTCACTCTCGACAGAGCTAACTATGGCTACACCTTC.

This clone was recorded once. Other nucleotide sequences in the sample specify the same CDR3. This chain uses TRBV5-1 with TRBJ2-3; 14 bases map to TRBD2. The trim removed 4 bases at V and 3 bases at J, leaving 4 bases unmatched. CDR1 is SGHRS and CDR2 is YFSETQ in the germline V gene. The CDR3 covers 16 residues. CDR3 coding DNA: TGCGCCAGCAGCCCGGGGACTAGCGGGAGAACAGATACGCAGTATTTT. This encodes CASSPGTSGRTDTQYF.

This clone was picked up one time. Other DNA sequences in this specimen translate into the identical CDR3. The chain employs TRBV7-3 and TRBJ1-1, with D perhaps matching TRBD1 (6 bases). Germline CDR1 SGHTA, CDR2 FQGTGA. CDR3 length: 15 residues. Trimming pared 2 bases from V and 4 bases from J, leaving 14 bases between. This CDR3 reads CASSLLGGRGTEAFF. Written as DNA, the CDR3 is TGTGCCAGCAGCTTATTGGGCGGCAGGGGCACTGAAGCTTTCTTT.

This chain links TRBV19 with TRBJ2-7, with 9 nucleotides matching TRBD2. The CDR3 consists of 15 residues. J lost 3 bases, V lost 5 bases, and 8 bases had no gene match. The germline V gene encodes CDR1 LNHDA and CDR2 SQIVND (reference sequence). CDR3 sequence: CASSEIPAGGYEQYF. CDR3 sequence (DNA): TGTGCCAGTAGTGAAATCCCAGCGGGAGGCTACGAGCAGTACTTC. Full variable domain (missing parts from reference TRBV19 and TRBJ2-7): DGGITQSPKYLFRKEGQNVTLSCEQNLNHDAMYWYRQDPGQGLRLIYYSQIVNDFQKGDIAEGYSVSREKKESFPLTVTSAQKNPTAFYLCASSEIPAGGYEQYFGPGTRLTVT.

V and J are TRBV28 and TRBJ1-4; D remains ambiguous. Trimming took 5 bases from V and 8 from J, leaving 12 bases between them. The CDR3 totals 13 residues. In germline, CDR1 is MDHEN, CDR2 SYDVKM. CDR3 nucleotide sequence: TGTGCCAGCAGTCTCTTCCAAGGGGAAAAACTGTTTTTT. It specifies CASSLFQGEKLFF.

Note on this clone: The same CDR3 arises from other DNA sequences in this sample as well. This chain's CDR3 is CASSLGRTEAFF. CDR3 bases: TGTGCCAGCAGCCTGGGACGAACTGAAGCTTTCTTT. V and J are TRBV7-9 and TRBJ1-1, with D perhaps matching TRBD1 (5 bases). The V end lost 5 bases, the J end lost 5 bases, and 9 bases lay between the germline ends. This CDR3 contains 12 residues. Germline values: CDR1 SEHNR, CDR2 FQNEAQ (reference sequence).

This sequence joins TRBV28 and TRBJ1-2, with D tentatively TRBD1 (6 bases). This CDR3 region has 16 residues. Trimming removed 4 bases from V and 4 bases from J, with 19 bases in between. CDR1 is MDHEN and CDR2 is SYDVKM in the germline V gene. DNA of the CDR3: TGTGCCAGCAGTTATGCCCGACAGGTTCGGCGCTATGGCTACACCTTC. It encodes CASSYARQVRRYGYTF.

The chain has TRBV28 and TRBJ1-2; a weak D match, TRBD1 (5 bases). Trimming removed 3 bases at V and 8 bases at J, with 7 bases between. The germline gives CDR1 MDHEN, CDR2 SYDVKM. This CDR3 is 11 amino acids long. This CDR3 is CASSFGGGYTF. CDR3 DNA sequence: TGTGCCAGCAGTTTCGGGGGGGGCTACACCTTC.

V usage is TRBV11-3 and J usage is TRBJ1-2; D gene ambiguous. Germline values: CDR1 SGHNT, CDR2 YENEEA. Trimming left V 7 bases short and J 1 base short, with 16 bases between. The CDR3 spans 15 residues. The CDR3 DNA follows: TGTGCCAGCACGTGGACGGGAATGAATAACTATGGCTACACCTTC. Residues: CASTWTGMNNYGYTF.

V gene TRBV7-9 combines with J gene TRBJ1-2; D is perhaps TRBD1 (6 bases). V was trimmed by 4 bases and J by 6 bases, leaving 15 bases between them. This CDR3 contains 14 residues. In germline, CDR1 is SEHNR, CDR2 FQNEAQ (reference sequence). CDR3 loop: CASSWGGRDDGYTF. CDR3 bases: TGTGCCAGCAGCTGGGGGGGCAGAGATGATGGCTACACCTTC.

The chain carries TRBV5-5 and TRBJ2-5; 9 bases match TRBD1. J lost 3 bases, V lost 4 bases, and 4 bases had no gene match. Germline CDR1 reads SGHKS; CDR2 reads YYEKEE (reference sequence). This CDR3 region has 14 residues. CDR3 sequence (DNA): TGTGCCAGCAGCCATCGACAGGGGGAAGAGACCCAGTACTTC. Translation: CASSHRQGEETQYF.

This sequence joins TRBV27 and TRBJ2-7; 12 nucleotides match TRBD2. After removal of 3 bases from V and 3 bases from J, the junction contained 6 bases not matched to a gene. Germline V gene sequence: CDR1 MNHEY, CDR2 SMNVEV (reference sequence). The CDR3 is made up of 16 amino acids. The CDR3 loop reads CASSFRLAGDYYEQYF. The CDR3 DNA reads TGTGCCAGCAGTTTTCGACTAGCGGGGGACTACTACGAGCAGTACTTC.

This chain links TRBV4-1 with TRBJ2-5; 10 positions match TRBD1. Trimming cost V 4 bases and J 5 bases; bases outside gene matches: 7. Germline assignment: CDR1 MGHRA and CDR2 YSYEKL. The CDR3 is 15 residues long. CDR3 DNA: TGCGCCAGCAGCCCCGGGACAGGGGATTGGGAGACCCAGTACTTC. Amino acids: CASSPGTGDWETQYF.